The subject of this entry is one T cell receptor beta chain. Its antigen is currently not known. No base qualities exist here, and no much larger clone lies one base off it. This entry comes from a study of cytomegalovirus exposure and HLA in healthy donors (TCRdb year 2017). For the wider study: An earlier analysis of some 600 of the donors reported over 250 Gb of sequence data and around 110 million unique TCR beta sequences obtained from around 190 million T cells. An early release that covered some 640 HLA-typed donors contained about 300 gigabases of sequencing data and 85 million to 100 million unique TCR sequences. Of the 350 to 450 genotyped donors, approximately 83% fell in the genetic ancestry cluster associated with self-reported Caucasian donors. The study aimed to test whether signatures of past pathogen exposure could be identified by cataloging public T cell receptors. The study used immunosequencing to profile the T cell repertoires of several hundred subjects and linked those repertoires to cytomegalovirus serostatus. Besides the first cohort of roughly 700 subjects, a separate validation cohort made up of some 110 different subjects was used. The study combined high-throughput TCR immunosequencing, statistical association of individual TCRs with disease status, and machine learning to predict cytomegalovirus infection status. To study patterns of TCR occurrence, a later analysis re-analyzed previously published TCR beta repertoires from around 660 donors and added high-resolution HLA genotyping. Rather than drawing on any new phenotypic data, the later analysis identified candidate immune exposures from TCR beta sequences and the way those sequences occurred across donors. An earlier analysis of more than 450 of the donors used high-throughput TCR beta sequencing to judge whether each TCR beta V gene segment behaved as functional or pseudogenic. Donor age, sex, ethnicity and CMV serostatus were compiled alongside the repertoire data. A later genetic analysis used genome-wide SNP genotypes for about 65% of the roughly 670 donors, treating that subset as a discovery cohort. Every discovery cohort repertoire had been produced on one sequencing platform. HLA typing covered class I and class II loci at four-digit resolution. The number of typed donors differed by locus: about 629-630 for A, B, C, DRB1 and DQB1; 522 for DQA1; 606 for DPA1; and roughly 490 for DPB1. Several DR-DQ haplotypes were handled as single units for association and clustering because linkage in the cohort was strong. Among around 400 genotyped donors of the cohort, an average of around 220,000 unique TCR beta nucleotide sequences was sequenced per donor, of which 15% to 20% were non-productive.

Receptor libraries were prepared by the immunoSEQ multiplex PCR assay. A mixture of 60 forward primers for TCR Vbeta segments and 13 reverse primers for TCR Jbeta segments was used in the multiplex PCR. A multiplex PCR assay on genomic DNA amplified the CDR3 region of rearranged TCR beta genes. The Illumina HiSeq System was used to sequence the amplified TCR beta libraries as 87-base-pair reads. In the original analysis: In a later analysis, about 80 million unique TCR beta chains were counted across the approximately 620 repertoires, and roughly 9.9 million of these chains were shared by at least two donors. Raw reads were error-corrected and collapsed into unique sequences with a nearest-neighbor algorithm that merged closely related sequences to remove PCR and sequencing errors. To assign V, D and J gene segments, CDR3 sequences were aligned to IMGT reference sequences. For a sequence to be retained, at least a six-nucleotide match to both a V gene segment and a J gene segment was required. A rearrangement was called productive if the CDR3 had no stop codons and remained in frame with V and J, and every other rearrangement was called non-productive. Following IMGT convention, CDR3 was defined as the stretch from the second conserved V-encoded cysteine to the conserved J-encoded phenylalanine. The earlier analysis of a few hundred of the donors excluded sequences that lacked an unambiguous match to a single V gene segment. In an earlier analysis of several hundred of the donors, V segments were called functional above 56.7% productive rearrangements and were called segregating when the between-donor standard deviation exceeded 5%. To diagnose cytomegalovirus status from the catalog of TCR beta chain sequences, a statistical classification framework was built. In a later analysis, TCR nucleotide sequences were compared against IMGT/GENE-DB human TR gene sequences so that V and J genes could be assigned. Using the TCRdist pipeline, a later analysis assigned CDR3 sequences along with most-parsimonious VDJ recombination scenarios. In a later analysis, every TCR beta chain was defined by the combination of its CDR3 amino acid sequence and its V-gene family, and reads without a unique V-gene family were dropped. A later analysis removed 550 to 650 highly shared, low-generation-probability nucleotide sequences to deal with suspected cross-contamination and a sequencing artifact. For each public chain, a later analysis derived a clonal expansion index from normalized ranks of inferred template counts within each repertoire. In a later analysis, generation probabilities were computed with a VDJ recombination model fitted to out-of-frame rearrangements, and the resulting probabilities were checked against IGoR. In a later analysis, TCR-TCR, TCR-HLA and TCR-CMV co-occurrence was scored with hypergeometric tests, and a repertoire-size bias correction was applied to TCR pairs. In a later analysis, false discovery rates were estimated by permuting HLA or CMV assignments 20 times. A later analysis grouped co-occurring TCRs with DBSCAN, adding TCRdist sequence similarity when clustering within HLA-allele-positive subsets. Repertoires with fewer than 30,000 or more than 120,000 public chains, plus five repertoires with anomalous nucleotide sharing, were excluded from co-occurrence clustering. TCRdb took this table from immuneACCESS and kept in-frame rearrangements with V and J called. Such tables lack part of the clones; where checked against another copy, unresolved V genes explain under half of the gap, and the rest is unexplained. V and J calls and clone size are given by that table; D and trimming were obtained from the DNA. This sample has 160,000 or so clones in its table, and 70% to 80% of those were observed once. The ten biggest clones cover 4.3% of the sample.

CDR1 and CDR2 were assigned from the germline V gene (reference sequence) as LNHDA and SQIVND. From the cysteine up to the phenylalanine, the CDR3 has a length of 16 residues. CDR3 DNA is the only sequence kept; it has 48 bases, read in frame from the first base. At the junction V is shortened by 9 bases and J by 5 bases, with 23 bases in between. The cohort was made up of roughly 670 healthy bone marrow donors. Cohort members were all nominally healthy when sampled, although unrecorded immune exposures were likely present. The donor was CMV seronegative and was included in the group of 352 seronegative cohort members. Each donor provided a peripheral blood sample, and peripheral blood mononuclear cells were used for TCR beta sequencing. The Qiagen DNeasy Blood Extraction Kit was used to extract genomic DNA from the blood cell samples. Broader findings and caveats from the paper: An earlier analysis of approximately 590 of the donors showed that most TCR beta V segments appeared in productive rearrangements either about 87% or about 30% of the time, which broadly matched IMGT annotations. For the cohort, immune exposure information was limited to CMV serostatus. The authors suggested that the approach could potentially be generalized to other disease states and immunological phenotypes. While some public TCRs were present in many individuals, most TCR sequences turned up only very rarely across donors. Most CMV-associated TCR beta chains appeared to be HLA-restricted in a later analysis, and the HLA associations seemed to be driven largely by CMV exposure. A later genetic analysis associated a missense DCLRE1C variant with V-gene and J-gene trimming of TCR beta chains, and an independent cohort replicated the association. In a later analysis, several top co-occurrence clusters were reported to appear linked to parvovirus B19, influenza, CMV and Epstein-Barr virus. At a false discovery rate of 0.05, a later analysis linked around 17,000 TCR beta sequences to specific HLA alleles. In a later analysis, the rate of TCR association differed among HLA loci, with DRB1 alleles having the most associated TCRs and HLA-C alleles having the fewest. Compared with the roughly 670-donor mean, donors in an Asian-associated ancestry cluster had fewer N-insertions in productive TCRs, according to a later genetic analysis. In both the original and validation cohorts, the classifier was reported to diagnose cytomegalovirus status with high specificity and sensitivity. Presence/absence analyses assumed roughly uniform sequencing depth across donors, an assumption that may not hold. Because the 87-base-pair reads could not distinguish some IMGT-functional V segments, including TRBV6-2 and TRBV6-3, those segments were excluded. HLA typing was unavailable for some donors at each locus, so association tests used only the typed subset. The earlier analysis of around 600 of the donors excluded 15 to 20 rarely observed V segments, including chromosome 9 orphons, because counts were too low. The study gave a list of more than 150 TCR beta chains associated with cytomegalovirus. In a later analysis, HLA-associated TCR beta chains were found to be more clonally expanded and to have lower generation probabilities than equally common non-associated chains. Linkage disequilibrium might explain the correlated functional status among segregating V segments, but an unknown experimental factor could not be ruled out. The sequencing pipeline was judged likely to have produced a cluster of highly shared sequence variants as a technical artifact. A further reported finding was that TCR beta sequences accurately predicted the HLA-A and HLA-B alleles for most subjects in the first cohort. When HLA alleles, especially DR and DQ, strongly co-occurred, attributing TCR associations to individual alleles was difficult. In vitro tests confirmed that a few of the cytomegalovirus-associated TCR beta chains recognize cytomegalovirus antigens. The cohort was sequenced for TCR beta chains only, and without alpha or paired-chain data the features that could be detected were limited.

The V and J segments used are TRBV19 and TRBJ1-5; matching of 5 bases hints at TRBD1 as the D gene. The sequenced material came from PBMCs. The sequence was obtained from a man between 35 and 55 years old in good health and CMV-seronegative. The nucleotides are TGTGCCAGCAGTCGGGGGGAGGAGGATTTTTATCAGCCCCAGCATTTT. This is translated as CASSRGEEDFYQPQHF.